The rows below give T cell receptor beta chains drawn from one sample of a study of response to subunit inactivated influenza vaccine. TCRdb re-derived calls from the RT-PCR reads in MiXCR, one entry per CDR3 protein. The top ten clones hold around 14% of a sample with about 480,000 distinct CDR3 sequences, under 15% of them seen once. The sequencing used PBMCs from blood, collected about 40 days after vaccination. These receptors were collected from a man aged 50-59 years who received an inactivated influenza vaccine. CDR3s include the opening cysteine and the closing phenylalanine or tryptophan.

cdr3_aa: CASSPLGTEVFF
v_call: TRBV5-1
j_call: TRBJ2-2

cdr3_aa: CASSVDEGVAFF
v_call: TRBV5-1
j_call: TRBJ1-1

cdr3_aa: CASSPPLSQRNTDTQYF
v_call: TRBV2
j_call: TRBJ2-3

cdr3_aa: CSTTGAPGGQYF
v_call: TRBV20-1
j_call: TRBJ2-7

cdr3_aa: CASSSFSGREGTQYF
v_call: TRBV7-2
j_call: TRBJ2-5

cdr3_aa: CASSLRWGQSLLETQYF
v_call: TRBV4-3
j_call: TRBJ2-5

cdr3_aa: CSARPGRENLDTQYF
v_call: TRBV20-1
j_call: TRBJ2-3

cdr3_aa: CASSQEIGRKEYF
v_call: TRBV3-1
j_call: TRBJ2-3

cdr3_aa: CASSATKETQYF
v_call: TRBV5-8
j_call: TRBJ2-5

cdr3_aa: CASSLRLAGASDTQYF
v_call: TRBV7-9
j_call: TRBJ2-3

cdr3_aa: CASKYARNTEAFF
v_call: TRBV10-1
j_call: TRBJ1-1

cdr3_aa: CASTPDLLSYNEQFF
v_call: TRBV12-3/TRBV12-4
j_call: TRBJ2-1

cdr3_aa: CASSARTRQSSYEQYF
v_call: TRBV12-3/TRBV12-4
j_call: TRBJ2-7

cdr3_aa: CASSYPERGELFF
v_call: TRBV6-5
j_call: TRBJ2-2

cdr3_aa: CASSRAATATNEKLFF
v_call: TRBV28
j_call: TRBJ1-4

cdr3_aa: CASSPQLVGHEQYF
v_call: TRBV7-9
j_call: TRBJ2-7

cdr3_aa: CASSLGLAGAHNEQFF
v_call: TRBV5-1
j_call: TRBJ2-1

cdr3_aa: CASSRTGTGSGGANVLTF
v_call: TRBV18
j_call: TRBJ2-6

cdr3_aa: CAIDRGGDTEAFF
v_call: TRBV2
j_call: TRBJ1-1

cdr3_aa: CASSQDLTSYEQYF
v_call: TRBV4-3
j_call: TRBJ2-7

cdr3_aa: CASSLGVATQETQYF
v_call: TRBV7-2
j_call: TRBJ2-5

cdr3_aa: CSVVEGVSYEQYF
v_call: TRBV29-1
j_call: TRBJ2-7

cdr3_aa: CASSQLAGAGTDTQYF
v_call: TRBV12-3/TRBV12-4
j_call: TRBJ2-3

cdr3_aa: CASSIASGRASDEQFF
v_call: TRBV7-2
j_call: TRBJ2-1

cdr3_aa: CSVGLAGGNTDTQYF
v_call: TRBV29-1
j_call: TRBJ2-3

cdr3_aa: CASSLAAGVVAEAFF
v_call: TRBV5-1
j_call: TRBJ1-1

cdr3_aa: CSVEEMASGSTDTQYF
v_call: TRBV29-1
j_call: TRBJ2-3

cdr3_aa: CASSRLAQETQYF
v_call: TRBV6-2/TRBV6-3
j_call: TRBJ2-5

cdr3_aa: CASRKPGGSGYTF
v_call: TRBV27
j_call: TRBJ1-2

cdr3_aa: CASTPDRVNNSPLHF
v_call: TRBV5-1
j_call: TRBJ1-6

cdr3_aa: CASSYFNQETQYF
v_call: TRBV6-2/TRBV6-3
j_call: TRBJ2-5

cdr3_aa: CASSPAWGRNTGELFF
v_call: TRBV5-6
j_call: TRBJ2-2

cdr3_aa: CAISDKRGTNTEAFF
v_call: TRBV10-3
j_call: TRBJ1-1

cdr3_aa: CASIAGGPNEQFF
v_call: TRBV2
j_call: TRBJ2-1

cdr3_aa: CASSLDRGVAGEQYF
v_call: TRBV7-2
j_call: TRBJ2-7

cdr3_aa: CASSLSPTGANVLTF
v_call: TRBV28
j_call: TRBJ2-6

cdr3_aa: CSAWGGTYEQYF
v_call: TRBV20-1
j_call: TRBJ2-7

cdr3_aa: CASSGGHGSYNEQFF
v_call: TRBV5-6
j_call: TRBJ2-1

cdr3_aa: CASRGSNTIYF
v_call: TRBV12-3/TRBV12-4
j_call: TRBJ1-3

cdr3_aa: CASSANTGTGFVQETQYF
v_call: TRBV7-8
j_call: TRBJ2-5

cdr3_aa: CASSHRAGAYTGELFF
v_call: TRBV4-1
j_call: TRBJ2-2

cdr3_aa: CASSPTNSGSLGHGELFF
v_call: TRBV2
j_call: TRBJ2-2

cdr3_aa: CASSPGFRNQPQHF
v_call: TRBV3-1
j_call: TRBJ1-5

cdr3_aa: CASSSRGVPPITQYF
v_call: TRBV11-2
j_call: TRBJ2-5

cdr3_aa: CASSQASPTGELFF
v_call: TRBV5-5
j_call: TRBJ2-2

cdr3_aa: CASTATGRTEAFF
v_call: TRBV12-3/TRBV12-4
j_call: TRBJ1-1

cdr3_aa: CASSLVPTSAHEQFF
v_call: TRBV11-2
j_call: TRBJ2-1